The rows below give T cell receptor beta chains drawn from one sample of a study of cytomegalovirus exposure and HLA in healthy donors. Produced via immunoSEQ multiplex PCR; TCRdb's table is partial and in-frame only. The sample has about 190,000 clones; about 13% are singletons. Input material: PBMCs. These receptors were obtained from a man aged 45 to 65 in good health and CMV-seropositive. Each CDR3 is given with its conserved first and last residue. The D gene is left open where the match is weak. Not all rows give a size; the values are once, few, many and, for expanded clones, a class.

>-|TRBJ1-5|TRBV7-6|few
TGTGCCAGCAGCTTCCGCCCCCTCCAGAGGCAGCCCCAGCATTTT
CASSFRPLQRQPQHF
>-|TRBJ1-1|TRBV30|few
TGTGCCTGGGGGCGGGGATGGGACACTGAAGCTTTCTTT
CAWGRGWDTEAFF
>TRBD2|TRBJ2-1|TRBV11-3|-
TGTGCCAGCAGCCCCCTGGATCTAGCGGGGAGCAATGAGCAGTTCTTC
CASSPLDLAGSNEQFF
>-|TRBJ2-1|TRBV28|few
TGTGCCAGCAGCTTTAAACGGGGTTTCCCTAATGAGCAGTTCTTC
CASSFKRGFPNEQFF
>-|TRBJ1-5|TRBV5-8|-
TGTGCCAGCAGCCCTGCTGGGCAGGGGACGAATCAGCCCCAGCATTTT
CASSPAGQGTNQPQHF
>TRBD2|TRBJ2-5|TRBV6-1|few
TGTGCCAGCAGTGTAACAGGCACGCTCTCGGGGCGGGGGGAGACCCAGTACTTC
CASSVTGTLSGRGETQYF
>TRBD1|TRBJ1-2|TRBV11-2|few
TGTGCCAGCAGCTCCTCCGGGACAGGGGGCTACACCTTC
CASSSSGTGGYTF
>-|TRBJ2-6|TRBV5-8|few
TGTGCCAGCAGCTTTTTCTGGGGGCGTAAGGCCGGGGCCAACGTCCTGACTTTC
CASSFFWGRKAGANVLTF
>TRBD1|TRBJ1-2|TRBV5-1|few
TGCGCCAGCAGCTTGGGAGGGACAGGCGCCAACTATGGCTACACCTTC
CASSLGGTGANYGYTF
>-|TRBJ1-2|TRBV5-6|few
TGTGCCAGCAGCTTGCAGGTACGAGGCTACACCTTC
CASSLQVRGYTF
>-|TRBJ2-1|TRBV14|few
TGTGCCAGCAGCCAAGAGGGGAGGGGGGCATACAATGAGCAGTTCTTC
CASSQEGRGAYNEQFF
>-|TRBJ1-6|TRBV27|-
TGTGCCAGCAGTTTGAGGCCTGGAAGGTCCTTTAATTCACCCCTCCACTTT
CASSLRPGRSFNSPLHF
>-|TRBJ1-2|TRBV7-9|-
TGTGCCAGCAGCCTAGACAGCGGATACTATGGCTACACCTTC
CASSLDSGYYGYTF
>TRBD1|TRBJ1-4|TRBV5-1|-
TGCGCCAGCGCCAAACAGGGGATGACTAATGAAAAACTGTTTTTT
CASAKQGMTNEKLFF
>TRBD1|TRBJ1-4|TRBV19|few
TGTGCCAGTAGTGCCTGGACAGGGGGTAATGAAAAACTGTTTTTT
CASSAWTGGNEKLFF
>TRBD2|TRBJ2-1|TRBV7-2|-
TGTGCCAGCAGCTTGCTGTCCCTAGCGGGGGATCAGCGGTTCTTC
CASSLLSLAGDQRFF
>-|TRBJ2-3|TRBV19|few
TGTGCCAGTAGTCGGTGGCTAGCCCGCACAGATACGCAGTATTTT
CASSRWLARTDTQYF
>-|TRBJ2-5|TRBV2|-
TGTGCCAGCAGTGCCTCCTCGTTATTTGAGACCCAGTACTTC
CASSASSLFETQYF
>-|TRBJ1-1|TRBV4-3|few
TGCGCCAGCAGCCAAGGGGCCAGATTGAACACTGAAGCTTTCTTT
CASSQGARLNTEAFF
>-|TRBJ2-2|TRBV5-1|few
TGCGCCAGCAGCTTGGTTCAGGTCCACACCGGGGAGCTGTTTTTT
CASSLVQVHTGELFF
>-|TRBJ1-1|TRBV6-5|few
TGTGCCAGCAGTTACTCTTTGGGGGCGGGGAACACTGAAGCTTTCTTT
CASSYSLGAGNTEAFF
>-|TRBJ1-3|TRBV25-1|-
TGTGCCAGCAGTCCCCCGGGAACCGGAAACACCATATATTTT
CASSPPGTGNTIYF
>TRBD1|TRBJ2-7|TRBV9|-
TGTGCCAGCAGCGTAGCGACAGGGTCTGTCACCATCCACGAGCAGTACTTC
CASSVATGSVTIHEQYF
>-|TRBJ1-3|TRBV6-5|few
TGTGCCAGCAGTTCCTCCCCCCACGGGAACACCATATATTTT
CASSSSPHGNTIYF
>-|TRBJ1-5|TRBV2|-
TGTGCCAGCAGTAAGACAGGCCCCAATCAGCCCCAGCATTTT
CASSKTGPNQPQHF
>-|TRBJ1-1|TRBV19|few
TGTGCCAGTTTTAGCTGGGGCGATCCTGAAGCTTTCTTT
CASFSWGDPEAFF
>TRBD2|TRBJ2-7|TRBV9|-
TGTGCCAGCAGCGTTCGGGACTACTCCTACGAGCAGTACTTC
CASSVRDYSYEQYF
>-|TRBJ2-7|TRBV7-7|-
TGTGCTAGCAGCGCCGGTGGCGAGCAGTACTTC
CASSAGGEQYF
>-|TRBJ2-2|TRBV5-1|-
TGCGCCAGCAGCTTGGAACCGACTCCCGGGGAGCTGTTTTTT
CASSLEPTPGELFF
>-|TRBJ1-2|TRBV20-1|few
TGCAGTGCACAGTTAGATGGCTACACCTTC
CSAQLDGYTF
>TRBD1|TRBJ1-2|TRBV27|few
TGTGCCAGCAGTTTATCCGGACAGGGTTATGGCTACACCTTC
CASSLSGQGYGYTF
>TRBD1|TRBJ1-4|TRBV7-2|-
TGTGCCAGCAGCTTAGCTGGGACAGTCACCGGAAAACTGTTTTTT
CASSLAGTVTGKLFF
>-|TRBJ1-1|TRBV6-5|few
TGTGCCAGTACCCAGGCAGGAGAAGCTTTCTTT
CASTQAGEAFF
>TRBD1|TRBJ1-2|TRBV5-4|-
TGTGCCAGCAGCAAATGGGACAGGGGTAACTATGGCTACACCTTC
CASSKWDRGNYGYTF
>-|TRBJ1-1|TRBV5-1|few
TGCGCCAGCAGCTTGGCTTTTGGACTTTCAGAGGGTACTGAAGCTTTCTTT
CASSLAFGLSEGTEAFF
>-|TRBJ2-3|TRBV4-3|-
TGCGCCAGCAGCCAAGATAAGGGGGGGTCCGGCACAGATACGCAGTATTTT
CASSQDKGGSGTDTQYF